Included here is one TCR beta chain sequence, with context. Within its sample, this clonotype is medium-sized (0.01 to 0.1%). Its antigen is not yet known. Base qualities are not provided; no much larger clone lies one nucleotide away. This specimen belongs to a study of CXCR3 chemokines and chemotherapy response in bladder cancer (dated by TCRdb to between 2021 and 2023). For the study in its entirety: Whether chemotherapy response in human bladder cancer was predicted by intratumoral CXCR3 chemokine system activity was examined in the study.

The method behind the library was PCR. Sequencing relied on an Illumina HiSeq 2500. Using fastp trimming at Q25 and MiXCR clonotype assembly, TCRdb reanalyzed the public sequencing data and kept in-frame beta chains. A single entry per CDR3 protein holds the most common genes and DNA from its merged rows. For this sample the table gives about 13,000 distinct CDR3 sequences, of which around 12% were detected only once. The ten largest clones take up roughly a quarter of the sample. V gives up 6 bases and J gives up 3 bases, and the segment between their germline ends measures 17 bases. Inclusive of the bounding cysteine and phenylalanine, the CDR3 is 15 residues long. Only the CDR3 DNA is retained, 45 bases long and in frame from the first base. CDR1 MNHNS and CDR2 SASEGT were looked up in the germline V gene.

This sample was obtained from a patient whose treatment included neoadjuvant chemotherapy. The chain joins TRBV6-1 to TRBJ1-1; TRBD1 is possibly the D segment (6 matching bases). This clonotype was sampled from a human donor with bladder cancer that did not respond to neoadjuvant chemotherapy. This receptor carries the CDR3 CASSTRGREDTEAFF. Read as DNA, the sequence is TGTGCCAGCAGCACCCGGGGGCGCGAGGACACTGAAGCTTTCTTT.